This T cell receptor (beta chain) was observed in a study of cytomegalovirus exposure and HLA in healthy donors. The PCR made use of 60 Vbeta and 13 Jbeta primers. Generated by immunoSEQ multiplex PCR, the TCRdb table keeps only in-frame clones and is missing some. The data contain about 160,000 clones, 84% of them singletons. Germline CDR1 and CDR2: SGDLS and YYNGEE. This CDR3 contains 14 residues. Losses at the gene ends were 4 bases for V and 6 bases for J; bases not matched to a gene: 7. As regards this clone: Its matching antigen is unknown.

Study-level points and caveats: Indistinguishable V segments such as TRBV6-2 and TRBV6-3 were excluded. Apart from CMV serostatus, no immune exposure information was available. Among the sequence variants, a highly shared cluster was likely an artifact of sequencing.

The sequenced sample consisted of PBMCs. The receptor was isolated from a middle-aged man in good health and CMV-seropositive. This chain joins TRBV9 and TRBJ2-3; TRBD2 matches 8 bases. The CDR3 region has the DNA TGTGCCAGCAGCCCGGGACTAGAACTGGATACGCAGTATTTT. Translation: CASSPGLELDTQYF. The full variable domain, rest sourced from reference TRBV9 and TRBJ2-3, is DSGVTQTPKHLITATGQRVTLRCSPRSGDLSVYWYQQSLDQGLQFLIQYYNGEERAKGNILERFSAQQFPDLHSELNLSSLELGDSALYFCASSPGLELDTQYFGPGTRLTVL.